The 30 T cell receptor beta chains presented below share a single source sample, sequenced in a study of cytomegalovirus exposure and HLA in healthy donors. Some clones are missing from TCRdb's copy, which holds only in-frame ones; the method was immunoSEQ multiplex PCR. The table lists 160,000 or so clones, about 86% of them singletons. The sequenced material came from PBMCs. These receptors were obtained from a woman aged 25-40 years in good health and CMV-seronegative.

This clone occurred a few times. This chain connects TRBV7-7 to TRBJ1-3, with 9 bases aligning to TRBD1. Per the germline V gene, CDR1 is SSHAT and CDR2 is FNYEAQ (reference sequence). V gave up 3 bases and J gave up 3 bases; unmatched junction bases: 3. This CDR3 region has 15 residues. Here the CDR3 DNA reads TGTGCCAGCAGCTTGGGACAGGGTTATGGAAACACCATATATTTT. Its translation: CASSLGQGYGNTIYF. Looking up the rest from reference TRBV7-7 and TRBJ1-3 gives the full variable domain: GAGVSQSPRYKVTKRGQDVTLRCDPISSHATLYWYQQALGQGPEFLTYFNYEAQPDKSGLPSDRFSAERPEGSISTLTIQRTEQRDSAMYRCASSLGQGYGNTIYFGEGSWLTVV.

This sequence joins TRBV6-1 and TRBJ1-4; a possible D gene is TRBD1 (6 bases). V shed 2 bases and J shed 8 bases, with 21 bases lying between them. From germline, CDR1 is MNHNS and CDR2 SASEGT. CDR3 length: 17 amino acids. The CDR3 reads CASSEWRGGTKPEKLFF. The CDR3 DNA is TGTGCCAGCAGTGAATGGAGGGGGGGGACGAAACCCGAAAAACTGTTTTTT.

The chain recombines TRBV10-2 with TRBJ1-2; 7 nucleotides align to TRBD1. The V segment lost 6 bases and the J segment 2 bases; nucleotides outside the gene matches: 3. Germline V gives CDR1 WSHSY, CDR2 SAAADI. CDR3 length: 13 residues. CDR3 nucleotide sequence: TGCGCCAGCAGACTACAGGGGAACTATGGCTACACCTTC. This translates into CASRLQGNYGYTF.

The chain links TRBV10-3 to TRBJ1-2; TRBD1 agrees at 7 bases. The CDR3 runs 15 residues. CDR1 and CDR2 from the germline V gene are ENHRY and SYGVKD. J gave up 4 bases and V 11 bases, and 16 bases lay outside the gene matches. CDR3 DNA sequence: TGTGCCGTTCGGGACAGCACCTCAAAAATCTATGGCTACACCTTC. Residues: CAVRDSTSKIYGYTF.

The chain recombines TRBV27 with TRBJ1-1; a weak D match, TRBD1 (5 bases). Germline assignment: CDR1 MNHEY and CDR2 SMNVEV (reference sequence). V shed 3 bases and J shed 5 bases, with 13 bases lying between them. There are 14 residues in the CDR3. The CDR3 loop is CASSLSLRGTEAFF. Written as DNA, the CDR3 is TGTGCCAGCAGTTTGTCCTTACGGGGGACTGAAGCTTTCTTT.

V gene TRBV10-3 combines with J gene TRBJ1-4; no firm D call. Germline V gene lookup returns CDR1 ENHRY and CDR2 SYGVKD. The CDR3 is 15 amino acids. Between the trimmed V and J ends, which lost 4 bases and 7 bases, there was a span of 16 bases. The CDR3 sequence is CAISAGSQRVEKLFF. CDR3 bases: TGTGCCATCAGTGCTGGCAGCCAGCGGGTTGAAAAACTGTTTTTT.

The chain recombines TRBV14 with TRBJ1-2; D not certain. V was trimmed by 1 base and J by 2 bases, leaving 8 bases between them. Germline CDR1 is SGHDN and CDR2 is FVKESK. CDR3 length equals 14 residues. The CDR3 nucleotides are TGTGCCAGCAGCCAAGTTGGCGGGAACTATGGCTACACCTTC. Protein sequence: CASSQVGGNYGYTF.

J is TRBJ2-7 and V is TRBV5-8; 9 positions match TRBD1. The CDR3 runs 14 residues. In germline, CDR1 is SGHTS, CDR2 YDEGEE. Trimming removed 4 bases from V and 6 bases from J; junction bases left unmatched: 8. This CDR3 reads CASSRDRGLGEQYF. The CDR3 nucleotides are TGTGCCAGCAGCCGTGACAGGGGGTTAGGCGAGCAGTACTTC.

CDR3 nucleotide sequence: TGCGCCAGCAGCCAAGATTTCACAGGGGCTTCCTATGGCTACACCTTC. Its protein is CASSQDFTGASYGYTF. This rearrangement joins TRBV4-1 to TRBJ1-2; 7 positions match TRBD1. V shed 0 bases and J 4 bases; nucleotides not matched to a gene: 8. The CDR3 is 16 residues long. Germline-derived CDR1 and CDR2 are MGHRA and YSYEKL.

The chain carries TRBV18 and TRBJ1-6; D might be TRBD1 (6 bases). Germline V gene lookup returns CDR1 KGHSH and CDR2 LQKENI. The length of the CDR3 is 17 residues. The V and J ends lost 1 base and 9 bases respectively, with 19 bases between them. CDR3 sequence reads: CASSPRAGARDSSPLHF. The CDR3 bases are TGTGCCAGCTCACCACGGGCGGGGGCCAGGGATAGTTCACCCCTCCACTTT. Variable domain in full (rest from reference TRBV18 and TRBJ1-6): NAGVMQNPRHLVRRRGQEARLRCSPMKGHSHVYWYRQLPEEGLKFMVYLQKENIIDESGMPKERFSAEFPKEGPSILRIQQVVRGDSAAYFCASSPRAGARDSSPLHFGNGTRLTVT.

The sample holds a few counts of this clone. The chain combines TRBV7-8 with TRBJ1-6, with unresolved D. This CDR3 has 14 amino acids. Per the germline V gene, CDR1 is SGHVS and CDR2 is FQNEAQ. V gave up 3 bases and J gave up 9 bases, with 12 bases separating them. The CDR3 bases are TGTGCCAGCAGCTTCGGAGGAGCTGGTTCACCCCTCCACTTT. Translated: CASSFGGAGSPLHF.

V usage is TRBV15 and J usage is TRBJ1-2, with 7 bases aligning to TRBD1. In germline, CDR1 is LNHNV, CDR2 YYDKDF (reference sequence). The junction had 3 bases not matched to a gene; V was cut back by 1 base and J by 4 bases. The CDR3 sequence is 14 residues long. CDR3 protein: CATSRVGQVYGYTF. CDR3 DNA: TGTGCCACCAGCAGAGTCGGACAGGTCTATGGCTACACCTTC.

The gene calls are TRBV27 and TRBJ1-5; 9 bases line up with TRBD1. Germline CDR1 MNHEY, CDR2 SMNVEV (reference sequence). CDR3 length: 16 amino acids. The junction had 8 bases not matched to a gene; V was cut back by 5 bases and J by 3 bases. The CDR3: CASSTGTGRPNQPQHF. DNA of the CDR3: TGTGCCAGCAGTACTGGGACAGGGAGGCCCAATCAGCCCCAGCATTTT.

V is TRBV27 and J is TRBJ2-3; 10 bases agree with TRBD1. The CDR3 loop spans 17 amino acids. Trimming removed 2 bases from V and 7 bases from J; junction bases left unmatched: 12. Germline V gene sequence: CDR1 MNHEY, CDR2 SMNVEV (reference sequence). CDR3 amino acids: CASSLVRGDRGLYTQYF. DNA for the CDR3: TGTGCCAGCAGTTTAGTGCGTGGGGACAGGGGTTTATATACGCAGTATTTT.

The chain carries TRBV19 and TRBJ2-1; 11 nucleotides line up with TRBD2. This CDR3 is 14 amino acids long. The V gene's germline CDR1 is LNHDA and CDR2 SQIVND (reference sequence). The V and J ends lost 6 bases and 8 bases, in that order; junction bases with no gene match: 6. The CDR3 DNA reads as TGTGCCAGTAGGGTTACTAGCGGGGGCCATGAGCAGTTCTTC. Amino acid sequence: CASRVTSGGHEQFF.

This chain links TRBV7-6 with TRBJ1-3; D is ambiguous. The CDR3 contains 12 residues. CDR1 and CDR2 (germline): SGHVS, FNYEAQ. Trimming cost V 3 bases and J 4 bases, with 4 bases left between them. CDR3 sequence reads: CASSFLGNTIYF. DNA for the CDR3: TGTGCCAGCAGCTTTTTAGGAAACACCATATATTTT. Full variable domain (remainder filled in from reference TRBV7-6 and TRBJ1-3): GAGVSQSPRYKVTKRGQDVALRCDPISGHVSLYWYRQALGQGPEFLTYFNYEAQQDKSGLPNDRFSAERPEGSISTLTIQRTEQRDSAMYRCASSFLGNTIYFGEGSWLTVV.

The rearrangement links TRBV28 to TRBJ2-1, with 10 bases matching TRBD2. V lost 3 bases, J lost 7 bases, and 3 bases stayed unmatched. CDR1 and CDR2 (germline): MDHEN, SYDVKM. The length of the CDR3 is 14 residues. The chain's CDR3 is CASSFSGGANEQFF. CDR3 nucleotides: TGTGCCAGCAGTTTCAGCGGGGGGGCTAATGAGCAGTTCTTC.

The CDR3 reads CASGSLHEQYF. CDR3 DNA: TGTGCCAGCGGCAGTCTCCACGAGCAGTACTTC. The chain combines TRBV2 with TRBJ2-7; D is ambiguous. Germline CDR1 SNHLY, CDR2 FYNNEI. The V and J ends lost 8 bases and 5 bases respectively, with 10 bases between them. The CDR3 has 11 residues.

The V call is TRBV6-6, the J call TRBJ2-7; D is perhaps TRBD1 (6 bases). The V and J ends lost 0 bases and 4 bases respectively, with 10 bases between them. CDR1 MNHNY and CDR2 SVGAGI come from the germline V gene (reference sequence). The CDR3 contains 14 residues. The CDR3 sequence: CASSYSRDTYEQYF. DNA of the CDR3: TGTGCCAGCAGTTACTCCCGGGACACTTACGAGCAGTACTTC.

The V call is TRBV14, the J call TRBJ2-3, with TRBD2 identical over 12 bases. Germline trimming cut 5 bases from V and 5 bases from J; bases unmatched to any gene: 11. This CDR3 comprises 17 residues. CDR1 is SGHDN and CDR2 is FVKESK in the germline V gene. The chain's CDR3 is CASSTRLAGVSGDTQYF. CDR3 nucleotides: TGTGCCAGCAGCACACGACTAGCGGGGGTATCCGGAGATACGCAGTATTTT.

Only one count was recorded for this clone. The CDR3 protein is CASSLEVQLSFEQYF. CDR3 DNA sequence: TGTGCCAGCAGCTTAGAAGTTCAGTTATCCTTTGAGCAGTACTTC. The chain links TRBV7-2 to TRBJ2-7, with D hard to call. Germline values: CDR1 SGHTA, CDR2 FQGNSA. Trimming removed 1 base at V and 7 bases at J, with 17 bases between. The CDR3 totals 15 residues.

The chain has TRBV6-1 and TRBJ1-1, with unresolved D. This CDR3 has 14 amino acids. V was shortened by 10 bases and J by 1 base, with 16 bases between the two germline ends. Germline V gene sequence: CDR1 MNHNS, CDR2 SASEGT. The CDR3 protein is CANEPYAGNTEAFF. CDR3 in DNA: TGTGCCAACGAACCCTATGCTGGGAACACTGAAGCTTTCTTT.

This clone showed up just once. The chain has TRBV19 and TRBJ2-3; D is undetermined. Germline values: CDR1 LNHDA, CDR2 SQIVND (reference sequence). V lost 3 bases and J 0 bases, leaving 7 bases between the germline ends. The length of the CDR3 is 14 residues. The CDR3 nucleotides are TGTGCCAGTAGTATTGGCACCAGCACAGATACGCAGTATTTT. Its translation: CASSIGTSTDTQYF.

This chain joins TRBV6-1 and TRBJ1-5, with D unresolved. Germline-derived CDR1 and CDR2 are MNHNS and SASEGT. This CDR3 comprises 13 residues. The V end lost 4 bases, the J end lost 6 bases, and 10 bases lay between the germline ends. Written as DNA, the CDR3 is TGTGCCAGCAGTGTCCAGGCCACTCAGCCCCAGCATTTT. Amino acid sequence: CASSVQATQPQHF.

The chain has TRBV11-2 and TRBJ2-7, with TRBD1 matching 11 bases. This CDR3 is 14 amino acids long. CDR1 and CDR2 from the germline V gene are SGHAT and FQNNGV. V gave up 5 bases and J gave up 4 bases; unmatched junction bases: 4. The CDR3 nucleotides are TGTGCCAGCAGCCCGGGACAGGGGGATTACGAGCAGTACTTC. This gives the protein CASSPGQGDYEQYF. The full variable domain, rest sourced from reference TRBV11-2 and TRBJ2-7, is EAGVAQSPRYKIIEKRQSVAFWCNPISGHATLYWYQQILGQGPKLLIQFQNNGVVDDSQLPKDRFSAERLKGVDSTLKIQPAKLEDSAVYLCASSPGQGDYEQYFGPGTRLTVT.

The rearrangement joins TRBV10-3 to TRBJ2-7; 8 bases are shared with TRBD2. CDR3 size: 15 residues. CDR1 and CDR2 from the germline V gene are ENHRY and SYGVKD. Trimming took 0 bases from V and 5 from J; bases not matched to a gene: 6. CDR3 in amino acids: CAISESEGRGDEQYF. The DNA for the CDR3 is TGTGCCATCAGTGAGTCGGAGGGGCGGGGGGACGAGCAGTACTTC.

V is TRBV7-8 and J is TRBJ2-5, with 12 bases matching TRBD2. Per germline, CDR1 SGHVS and CDR2 FQNEAQ. The CDR3 length is 15 residues. The ends lost 10 bases at V and 5 bases at J; junction bases unmatched: 11. The CDR3 DNA is TGTGCCACTCACCGGAGGACTAGCGGGGACGAGACCCAGTACTTC. This sequence encodes CATHRRTSGDETQYF.

The chain links TRBV6-5 to TRBJ2-2; 8 bases match TRBD2. Per the germline V gene, CDR1 is MNHEY and CDR2 is SVGAGI. The V segment lost 7 bases and the J segment 4 bases; nucleotides outside the gene matches: 8. This CDR3 contains 15 residues. CDR3 in DNA: TGTGCCAGCACGGGGGGGGACCGTGGCACCGGGGAGCTGTTTTTT. Translated, it gives CASTGGDRGTGELFF.

V gene TRBV5-1 combines with J gene TRBJ2-3; perhaps TRBD1 as D (5 bases). With 0 bases removed from V and 5 bases from J, the gap between germline ends came to 10 bases. This CDR3 has 14 amino acids. Looked up from germline, CDR1 is SGHRS and CDR2 is YFSETQ. CDR3 bases: TGCGCCAGCAGCTTGGACAGGCTGGAAGATACGCAGTATTTT. Protein product: CASSLDRLEDTQYF.

V gene TRBV7-9 combines with J gene TRBJ1-2; 8 bases align to TRBD1. Germline CDR1 is SEHNR and CDR2 is FQNEAQ (reference sequence). Germline trimming cut 5 bases from V and 3 bases from J; bases unmatched to any gene: 17. The CDR3 totals 18 residues. The CDR3: CASSAYPEPGGEDYGYTF. CDR3 bases: TGTGCCAGCAGCGCATATCCAGAACCAGGGGGCGAGGACTATGGCTACACCTTC.